The rows below give T cell receptor beta chains drawn from one sample of a study of cytomegalovirus exposure and HLA in healthy donors. Assay: immunoSEQ multiplex PCR; the TCRdb copy retains only in-frame clones and omits some. The data contain approximately 200,000 clones, 84% of them singletons. Sequenced material: PBMCs. These TCRs come from a boy between 5 and 17 years old in good health and CMV-seronegative. Both conserved end residues are part of each CDR3. The D gene is left open where the match is weak.

V: TRBV27
D: NA
J: TRBJ2-1
CDR3: CASGHRREDNEQFF
DNA: TGTGCCAGCGGCCACCGGCGGGAAGACAATGAGCAGTTCTTC

V: TRBV27
D: NA
J: TRBJ1-5
CDR3: CASSSDPTTAFYSNQPQHF
DNA: TGTGCCAGCAGTTCAGATCCAACGACAGCCTTTTATAGCAATCAGCCCCAGCATTTT

V: TRBV9
D: NA
J: TRBJ2-1
CDR3: CASRGINNEQFF
DNA: TGTGCCAGCCGGGGGATCAACAATGAGCAGTTCTTC

V: TRBV7-6
D: NA
J: TRBJ1-2
CDR3: CASSLAPGRYGYTF
DNA: TGTGCCAGCAGCTTAGCGCCAGGCCGCTATGGCTACACCTTC

V: TRBV7-8
D: TRBD2
J: TRBJ2-1
CDR3: CASSLTGLAGYNEQFF
DNA: TGTGCCAGCAGCTTAACGGGACTAGCGGGTTACAATGAGCAGTTCTTC

V: TRBV19
D: NA
J: TRBJ1-2
CDR3: CASSPPGVNGYTF
DNA: TGTGCCAGTAGCCCCCCGGGGGTAAATGGCTACACCTTC

V: TRBV5-4
D: NA
J: TRBJ2-1
CDR3: CASSLTLGGPNEQFF
DNA: TGTGCCAGCAGCTTGACGCTGGGAGGCCCCAATGAGCAGTTCTTC

V: TRBV28
D: NA
J: TRBJ1-4
CDR3: CASSLWEGGNEKLFF
DNA: TGTGCCAGCAGTTTATGGGAGGGGGGGAATGAAAAACTGTTTTTT

V: TRBV11-2
D: TRBD1
J: TRBJ2-7
CDR3: CASSRDRILFYEQYF
DNA: TGTGCCAGCAGCCGGGACAGGATCCTTTTCTACGAGCAGTACTTC

V: TRBV27
D: NA
J: TRBJ1-1
CDR3: CASSFYEDTEAFF
DNA: TGTGCCAGCAGTTTTTACGAGGACACTGAAGCTTTCTTT

V: TRBV27
D: NA
J: TRBJ1-2
CDR3: CASSPLSPNYGYTF
DNA: TGTGCCAGCAGTCCGCTGAGCCCTAACTATGGCTACACCTTC

V: TRBV27
D: TRBD2
J: TRBJ2-1
CDR3: CASSPFPLTSGSYNEQFF
DNA: TGTGCCAGCAGTCCGTTTCCCCTGACTAGCGGGAGTTACAATGAGCAGTTCTTC

V: TRBV18
D: TRBD1
J: TRBJ1-5
CDR3: CASSRGWTGGPSNQPQHF
DNA: TGTGCCAGCTCACGGGGCTGGACAGGGGGACCTAGCAATCAGCCCCAGCATTTT

V: TRBV6-5
D: NA
J: TRBJ2-1
CDR3: CASSEGAWGNEQFF
DNA: TGTGCCAGCAGTGAAGGGGCCTGGGGAAATGAGCAGTTCTTC

V: TRBV6-5
D: NA
J: TRBJ2-3
CDR3: CASSYSKGLGTDTQYF
DNA: TGTGCCAGCAGTTACTCGAAGGGGCTGGGCACAGATACGCAGTATTTT

V: TRBV28
D: TRBD1
J: TRBJ2-2
CDR3: CASSFITGQAGTGELFF
DNA: TGTGCCAGCAGTTTTATTACGGGACAGGCGGGGACCGGGGAGCTGTTTTTT

V: TRBV19
D: NA
J: TRBJ1-5
CDR3: CASSSPLSNQPQHF
DNA: TGTGCCAGTAGTTCCCCCCTTAGCAATCAGCCCCAGCATTTT

V: TRBV9
D: NA
J: TRBJ1-5
CDR3: CASSVALDQPQHF
DNA: TGTGCCAGCAGCGTAGCTTTAGATCAGCCCCAGCATTTT

V: TRBV7-9
D: TRBD1
J: TRBJ1-1
CDR3: CSSSLGQGSFNTEAFF
DNA: TGTTCCAGCAGCTTAGGACAGGGATCATTTAACACTGAAGCTTTCTTT

V: TRBV13
D: NA
J: TRBJ2-5
CDR3: CASSSGDQETQYF
DNA: TGTGCCAGCAGCAGTGGAGATCAAGAGACCCAGTACTTC

V: TRBV19
D: TRBD2
J: TRBJ2-1
CDR3: CASSIASGGENSYNEQFF
DNA: TGTGCCAGTAGTATCGCTAGCGGGGGGGAAAACTCCTACAATGAGCAGTTCTTC

V: TRBV29-1
D: NA
J: TRBJ2-2
CDR3: CSVSTALGGELFF
DNA: TGCAGCGTCTCGACAGCCTTGGGCGGGGAGCTGTTTTTT

V: TRBV5-1
D: TRBD1
J: TRBJ2-7
CDR3: CASSLDGTVTYEQYF
DNA: TGCGCCAGCAGCTTGGATGGGACAGTAACCTACGAGCAGTACTTC

V: TRBV6-5
D: NA
J: TRBJ2-3
CDR3: CASSYARSTDTQYF
DNA: TGTGCCAGCAGTTACGCGCGGAGCACAGATACGCAGTATTTT